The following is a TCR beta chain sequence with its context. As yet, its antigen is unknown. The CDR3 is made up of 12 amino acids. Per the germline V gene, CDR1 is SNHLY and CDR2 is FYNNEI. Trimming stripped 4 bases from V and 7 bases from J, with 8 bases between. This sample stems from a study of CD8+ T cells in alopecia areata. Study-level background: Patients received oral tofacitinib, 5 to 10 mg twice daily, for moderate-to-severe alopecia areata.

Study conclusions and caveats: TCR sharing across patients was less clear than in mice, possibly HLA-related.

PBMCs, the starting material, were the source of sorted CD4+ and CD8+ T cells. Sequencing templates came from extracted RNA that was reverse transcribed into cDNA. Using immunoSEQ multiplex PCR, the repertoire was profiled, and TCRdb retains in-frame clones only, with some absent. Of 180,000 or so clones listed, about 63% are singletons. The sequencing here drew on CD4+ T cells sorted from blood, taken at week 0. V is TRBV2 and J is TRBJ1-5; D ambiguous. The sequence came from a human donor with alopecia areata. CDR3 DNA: TGTGCCAGCAGTGTCCTGGGACAGCCCCAGCATTTT. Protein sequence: CASSVLGQPQHF. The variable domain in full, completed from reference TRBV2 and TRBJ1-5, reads EPEVTQTPSHQVTQMGQEVILRCVPISNHLYFYWYRQILGQKVEFLVSFYNNEISEKSEIFDDQFSVERPDGSNFTLKIRSTKLEDSAMYFCASSVLGQPQHFGDGTRLSIL.